A single sample is the source of the 19 T cell receptor beta chains below, sequenced in a study of beta chain features in type 1 diabetes. Expressed TCRB transcripts were sequenced, since all the RNA that had been isolated was reverse transcribed. Sequencing was performed with immunoSEQ multiplex PCR; in TCRdb, only in-frame clones are kept and a portion is missing. The data show 220,000 or so clones, over 65% seen once. The sequenced material came from naive CD4+ T cells from blood. The source of these receptors is a man between 25 and 39 years old in good health.

The chain links TRBV29-1 to TRBJ1-2; 8 bases map to TRBD1. With V trimmed by 6 bases and J by 1 base, 4 bases remained unmatched. The germline gives CDR1 SQVTM, CDR2 ANQGSEA. The CDR3 contains 13 residues. CDR3 sequence: CSVGGQDNYGYTF. The CDR3 DNA reads as TGCAGCGTGGGGGGACAGGATAACTATGGCTACACCTTC.

This rearrangement joins TRBV30 to TRBJ2-1, with unresolved D. V lost 1 base and J 6 bases, leaving 13 bases between the germline ends. The CDR3 consists of 14 residues. Germline V gene sequence: CDR1 GTSNPN, CDR2 SVGIG (reference sequence). CDR3 DNA: TGTGCCTGGAGTGCTGCCTTCCGGCTCAATGAGCAGTTCTTC. Protein product: CAWSAAFRLNEQFF.

This clone was picked up a small number of times. CDR3 in amino acids: CAGWDRAYEQYF. The CDR3 DNA reads TGTGCCGGTTGGGACCGCGCCTACGAGCAGTACTTC. The V call is TRBV30, the J call TRBJ2-7; possibly TRBD1 or TRBD2 for D (5 bases each). V was pared by 8 bases and J by 2 bases, with 13 bases between. The CDR3 is 12 residues long. In germline, CDR1 is GTSNPN, CDR2 SVGIG (reference sequence). Drawing the rest from reference TRBV30 and TRBJ2-7, the complete variable domain is SQTIHQWPATLVQPVGSPLSLECTVEGTSNPNLYWYRQAAGRGLQLLFYSVGIGQISSEVPQNLSASRPQDRQFILSSKKLLLSDSGFYLCAGWDRAYEQYFGPGTRLTVT.

The chain employs TRBV9 and TRBJ2-1, with D unresolved. Germline V gene lookup returns CDR1 SGDLS and CDR2 YYNGEE. The ends were cut back, 3 bases at V and 9 bases at J, with 10 bases in the middle. CDR3 length equals 12 residues. The chain's CDR3 is CASSAVGAEQFF. The CDR3 DNA reads as TGTGCCAGCAGCGCCGTAGGAGCTGAGCAGTTCTTC.

The genes are TRBV30 and TRBJ2-7; D might be TRBD2 (5 bases). The germline V and J ends were trimmed by 0 bases and 3 bases, with 12 bases remaining between them. Germline V gene data show CDR1 as GTSNPN and CDR2 as SVGIG (reference sequence). The CDR3 totals 14 residues. The CDR3 DNA reads as TGTGCCTGGAGTGTACGGGGAACCGTCTACGAGCAGTACTTC. This translates into CAWSVRGTVYEQYF.

The chain has TRBV9 and TRBJ1-1, with TRBD1 matching over 7 bases. The V and J ends lost 1 base and 4 bases, in that order; junction bases with no gene match: 4. From germline, CDR1 is SGDLS and CDR2 YYNGEE. The CDR3 is 14 residues long. CDR3 sequence reads: CASSVRAGGTEAFF. The DNA of the CDR3 is TGTGCCAGCAGCGTAAGGGCAGGGGGCACTGAAGCTTTCTTT.

V gene TRBV9 combines with J gene TRBJ2-7; no firm D call. Germline V gene sequence: CDR1 SGDLS, CDR2 YYNGEE. The V gene lost 0 bases and the J gene lost 0 bases, with 10 bases spanning the gap. The CDR3 consists of 15 residues. In DNA, the CDR3 is TGTGCCAGCAGCGTAGCGGCAGACCTCTCCTACGAGCAGTACTTC. It is translated as CASSVAADLSYEQYF.

This clone is a singleton in its sample. The gene calls are TRBV9 and TRBJ2-2; 10 bases fit TRBD2. The CDR3 length is 18 residues. V trimming: 2 bases; J trimming: 6 bases; junction bases outside the gene matches: 13. Germline CDR1 and CDR2: SGDLS and YYNGEE. CDR3 residues: CASSVRGQASGSPGELFF. CDR3 sequence (DNA): TGTGCCAGCAGCGTCAGGGGTCAGGCTAGCGGGAGTCCCGGGGAGCTGTTTTTT. Drawing the rest from reference TRBV9 and TRBJ2-2, the complete variable domain is DSGVTQTPKHLITATGQRVTLRCSPRSGDLSVYWYQQSLDQGLQFLIQYYNGEERAKGNILERFSAQQFPDLHSELNLSSLELGDSALYFCASSVRGQASGSPGELFFGEGSRLTVL.

This sequence joins TRBV19 and TRBJ2-5, with D maybe TRBD1 (6 bases). The germline CDR1 and CDR2 sequences are LNHDA and SQIVND (reference sequence). The CDR3 runs 14 residues. V lost 4 bases to trimming and J lost 1 base, with 10 bases between them. The CDR3 DNA reads TGTGCCAGTAGTAGCAGGGGCCGCCAAGAGACCCAGTACTTC. It is translated as CASSSRGRQETQYF.

J is TRBJ2-4 and V is TRBV2, with a weak D call TRBD1 (6 bases). The length of the CDR3 is 12 residues. Germline loops: CDR1 SNHLY, CDR2 FYNNEI. V was pared by 5 bases and J by 11 bases, with 13 bases between. CDR3 protein: CASSSDSPVQYF. The CDR3 bases are TGTGCCAGCAGTTCGGACAGTCCCGTTCAGTACTTC.

The rearrangement joins TRBV4-1 to TRBJ2-2; D is perhaps TRBD1 (6 bases). The V gene lost 3 bases and the J gene lost 5 bases, with 16 bases spanning the gap. CDR1 and CDR2 from the germline V gene are MGHRA and YSYEKL. This CDR3 has 16 residues. CDR3 sequence: CASSHRQARGTGELFF. The CDR3 nucleotides are TGCGCCAGCAGCCACCGACAGGCCCGCGGAACCGGGGAGCTGTTTTTT.

The chain has TRBV30 and TRBJ1-1, with D unclear. Germline CDR1 GTSNPN, CDR2 SVGIG (reference sequence). This CDR3 has 13 amino acids. Trimming shortened V by 5 bases and J by 4 bases, and 14 bases separated the two germline ends. The CDR3 sequence is CAWDPLRSTEAFF. The CDR3 region has the DNA TGTGCCTGGGACCCCTTAAGGAGCACTGAAGCTTTCTTT.

The chain recombines TRBV29-1 with TRBJ2-5; the D call may be TRBD1 or TRBD2 (6 bases each). V lost 7 bases and J lost 7, with 19 bases in between. From germline, CDR1 is SQVTM and CDR2 ANQGSEA. The length of the CDR3 is 13 residues. CDR3 DNA sequence: TGCAGCGGCCAGGGGCTTGGGGGAGGGACCCAGTACTTC. Translating it yields CSGQGLGGGTQYF.

This sequence joins TRBV29-1 and TRBJ1-2; TRBD1 matches 8 bases. Germline V gene lookup returns CDR1 SQVTM and CDR2 ANQGSEA. The CDR3 covers 13 residues. The trim removed 8 bases at V and 4 bases at J, leaving 9 bases unmatched. The CDR3 bases are TGCAGCACAGCTCAGGGGGCTGGCTATGGCTACACCTTC. Residues: CSTAQGAGYGYTF.

Comments on this clone: This CDR3 is also generated by other DNA sequences in the sample. The CDR3 sequence is CASSTGVETQYF. In DNA, the CDR3 is TGTGCCAGCAGCACAGGGGTAGAGACCCAGTACTTC. The chain couples TRBV2 to TRBJ2-5; 7 bases match TRBD1. This CDR3 contains 12 residues. V shed 6 bases and J 4 bases; nucleotides not matched to a gene: 2. CDR1 is SNHLY, CDR2 FYNNEI, per germline.

This clone was observed a few times. J is TRBJ2-7 and V is TRBV7-2; D may be TRBD1 (5 bases). Germline V gives CDR1 SGHTA, CDR2 FQGNSA. The CDR3 has 14 residues. Trimming took 8 bases from V and 1 from J, leaving 15 bases between them. The CDR3 DNA follows: TGTGCCAGCGCATACGGAGACAGATCCTACGAGCAGTACTTC. Encoded protein: CASAYGDRSYEQYF. The whole variable domain, remainder taken from reference TRBV7-2 and TRBJ2-7, is GAGVSQSPSNKVTEKGKDVELRCDPISGHTALYWYRQSLGQGLEFLIYFQGNSAPDKSGLPSDRFSAERTGGSVSTLTIQRTQQEDSAVYLCASAYGDRSYEQYFGPGTRLTVT.

The V gene is TRBV29-1, the J gene TRBJ2-1; possibly TRBD1 for D (5 bases). Germline V gives CDR1 SQVTM, CDR2 ANQGSEA. This CDR3 is 13 amino acids long. The V end was cut by 7 bases, the J end by 4 bases, with 14 bases between. In DNA form, the CDR3 reads TGCAGCGCCTCCTTAGGGGCTTACAATGAGCAGTTCTTC. It specifies CSASLGAYNEQFF.

The chain joins TRBV30 to TRBJ2-7, with D hard to call. V dropped 5 bases and J dropped 1 base, with 6 bases sitting between them. CDR1 is GTSNPN, CDR2 SVGIG, per germline (reference sequence). The CDR3 contains 11 residues. CDR3 region: CAWGDSYEQYF. For the CDR3, the DNA is TGTGCCTGGGGGGATTCCTACGAGCAGTACTTC. The whole variable domain, filled in from reference TRBV30 and TRBJ2-7, reads SQTIHQWPATLVQPVGSPLSLECTVEGTSNPNLYWYRQAAGRGLQLLFYSVGIGQISSEVPQNLSASRPQDRQFILSSKKLLLSDSGFYLCAWGDSYEQYFGPGTRLTVT.

The chain couples TRBV30 to TRBJ1-2, with a possible D match to TRBD1 (6 bases). The CDR3 runs to 13 residues. The V end was cut by 7 bases, the J end by 2 bases, with 14 bases between. Germline CDR1 GTSNPN, CDR2 SVGIG (reference sequence). CDR3 nucleotide sequence: TGTGCCTTCTGGGACAAAACGAACTATGGCTACACCTTC. It codes for CAFWDKTNYGYTF.